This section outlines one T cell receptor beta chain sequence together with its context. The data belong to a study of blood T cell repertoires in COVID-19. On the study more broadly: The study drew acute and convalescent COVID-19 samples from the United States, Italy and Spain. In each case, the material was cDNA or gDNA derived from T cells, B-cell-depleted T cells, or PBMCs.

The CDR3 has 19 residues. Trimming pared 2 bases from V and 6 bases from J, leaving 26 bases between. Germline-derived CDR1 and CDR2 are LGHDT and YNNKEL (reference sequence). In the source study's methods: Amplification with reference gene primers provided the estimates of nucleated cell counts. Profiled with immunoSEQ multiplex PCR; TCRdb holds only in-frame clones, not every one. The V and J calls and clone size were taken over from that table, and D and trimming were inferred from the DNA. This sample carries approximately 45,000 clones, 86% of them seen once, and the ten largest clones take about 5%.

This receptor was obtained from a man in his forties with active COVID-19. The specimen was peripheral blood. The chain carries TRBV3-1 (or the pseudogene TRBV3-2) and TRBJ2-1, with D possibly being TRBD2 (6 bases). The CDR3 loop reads CASSQSSAGWRSRTNEQFF. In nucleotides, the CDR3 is TGTGCCAGCAGCCAAAGCTCTGCGGGATGGAGGAGCCGAACCAATGAGCAGTTCTTC.